The clone carrying this T cell receptor beta chain was observed a single time. Its specificity is not known. Semi-nested PCR with Nested Universal Primer A followed constant-region reverse priming of full-length variable regions. TCRdb itself ran the 5' RACE reads through MiXCR, one entry per CDR3 protein. The table lists about 7,000 distinct CDR3 sequences, around 70% of them singletons, with 4.5% to 5.5% in the top ten. Cells sorted as Tregs were CD4+, CD25+ and CD127-/low. Study-level findings and limits: The larger cohort examined one V-J beta rearrangement, not whole repertoires. Tumor memory CD4+ T cell TCR gene usage was found to cluster with blood and lymph node memory CD4+ cells and with lymph node naive CD4+ cells. Tumor-infiltrating Treg TCR alpha and beta sequences overlapped most with tumor naive CD4+ T cells, then blood naive.

The clonotype was recovered from a female donor with breast cancer. The sample comprised tumor-infiltrating Tregs sorted from the breast tumor.

DNA for the CDR3: TGCAGTGCTAGAAAATCGAACACTGAAGCTTTCTTT. Protein product: CSARKSNTEAFF. V and J are TRBV20-1 and TRBJ1-1; D unclear. Germline CDR1 DFQATT, CDR2 SNEGSKA (reference sequence). The CDR3 is made up of 12 amino acids. Trimming removed 2 bases at V and 1 base at J, with 5 bases between.